These T cell receptor beta chains were read from a single sample in a study of beta chain features in type 1 diabetes. Libraries were prepared by immunoSEQ multiplex PCR; TCRdb keeps only in-frame clonotypes and omits some of them. Here the sample spans about 140,000 clones, approximately 10% being singletons. The specimen was central memory CD4+ T cells from blood. The receptors shown here come from a woman between 40 and 55 years old in good health. Each CDR3 is given with its conserved first and last residue. A D gene is named only where the DNA matches it firmly. Clone size is shown for a subset of rows, as once, few, many or a class of expanded clone.

>TRBV10-3|.|TRBJ2-5|.
CAINLEDSLETQYF
TGTGCCATCAATTTGGAGGACAGTCTGGAGACCCAGTACTTC
>TRBV4-3|.|TRBJ1-2|.
CASSQDERVYGYTF
TGCGCCAGCAGCCAAGATGAGAGGGTCTATGGCTACACCTTC
>TRBV25-1|TRBD1|TRBJ1-1|.
CASTKTGGTGNTEAFF
TGTGCCAGCACCAAGACAGGGGGCACGGGGAACACTGAAGCTTTCTTT
>TRBV5-1|TRBD2|TRBJ2-7|few
CASSFGTSGGLSEQYF
TGCGCCAGCAGCTTCGGGACTAGCGGGGGGCTCTCCGAGCAGTACTTC
>TRBV10-3|TRBD2|TRBJ2-7|.
CAISVLAGEYEQYF
TGTGCCATCAGTGTGCTAGCGGGGGAATACGAGCAGTACTTC
>TRBV5-1|.|TRBJ2-3|.
CASREQGTQYF
TGCGCCAGCAGGGAACAGGGTACGCAGTATTTT
>TRBV7-9|.|TRBJ1-1|few
CASSPGVMNTEAFF
TGTGCCAGCAGTCCAGGGGTCATGAACACTGAAGCTTTCTTT
>TRBV2|TRBD1|TRBJ1-2|few
CASSEQGALYGYTF
TGTGCCAGCAGTGAACAGGGGGCCCTCTATGGCTACACCTTC
>TRBV5-1|.|TRBJ2-1|.
CASSRLNRLGDNEQFF
TGCGCCAGCAGCCGTCTTAATAGACTAGGTGACAATGAGCAGTTCTTC
>TRBV2|.|TRBJ1-1|.
CASSDRGHNTEAFF
TGTGCCAGCAGTGACAGGGGACATAACACTGAAGCTTTCTTT
>TRBV6-1|.|TRBJ1-5|.
CASSEGDFSNQPQHF
TGTGCCAGCAGTGAAGGCGATTTTAGCAATCAGCCCCAGCATTTT
>TRBV2|TRBD1|TRBJ2-3|few
CASRGVDRYTDTQYF
TGTGCCAGCAGGGGCGTGGACAGGTACACAGATACGCAGTATTTT
>TRBV7-2|TRBD2|TRBJ2-1|few
CASSLASGGGYNEQFF
TGTGCCAGCAGCTTGGCTAGCGGGGGGGGGTACAATGAGCAGTTCTTC
>TRBV7-9|.|TRBJ2-7|.
CASSLPQRQTVSYEQYF
TGTGCCAGCAGCCTACCGCAACGGCAGACAGTCTCCTACGAGCAGTACTTC
>TRBV9|.|TRBJ2-5|.
CASSVGAEQETQYF
TGTGCCAGCAGCGTAGGAGCGGAACAAGAGACCCAGTACTTC
>TRBV27|TRBD2|TRBJ2-5|few
CASSFSGTLGETQYF
TGTGCCAGCAGTTTCAGCGGGACCCTAGGAGAGACCCAGTACTTC
>TRBV6-6|TRBD2|TRBJ2-5|.
CATTRREGQETQYF
TGTGCCACTACACGCCGGGAGGGCCAAGAGACCCAGTACTTC
>TRBV27|TRBD1|TRBJ1-2|.
CASSPGQGRGYTF
TGTGCCAGCAGTCCAGGACAGGGGCGAGGCTACACCTTC
>TRBV5-4|.|TRBJ2-3|few
CASSGGTIAQYF
TGTGCCAGCAGCGGAGGAACTATCGCGCAGTATTTT
>TRBV6-1|.|TRBJ1-5|.
CASSDTYFPQPQHF
TGTGCCAGCAGTGATACTTACTTCCCTCAGCCCCAGCATTTT
>TRBV10-3|.|TRBJ2-2|.
CAISDIGELFF
TGTGCCATCAGTGATATAGGGGAGCTGTTTTTT
>TRBV18|.|TRBJ1-5|.
CASSPDSYSNQPQHF
TGTGCCAGCTCACCAGACTCCTATAGCAATCAGCCCCAGCATTTT
>TRBV7-7|TRBD2|TRBJ2-5|many
CASSLGLAGKETQYF
TGTGCTAGCAGCCTGGGACTAGCGGGGAAAGAGACCCAGTACTTC
>TRBV7-8|TRBD1|TRBJ1-4|.
CASSRTGGQGDEKLFF
TGTGCCAGCAGCCGAACTGGTGGACAGGGGGATGAAAAACTGTTTTTT
>TRBV5-6|TRBD1|TRBJ1-1|few
CASSLAWDRGPKNTEAFF
TGTGCCAGCAGCTTGGCCTGGGACAGGGGCCCTAAGAACACTGAAGCTTTCTTT
>TRBV6-5|TRBD1|TRBJ1-4|.
CASSPQGARVEKLFF
TGTGCCAGCAGTCCACAGGGGGCGCGTGTTGAAAAACTGTTTTTT
>TRBV4-1|TRBD1|TRBJ1-2|few
CASSQVGTGVGYGYTF
TGCGCCAGCAGCCAAGTTGGCACAGGGGTAGGCTATGGCTACACCTTC
>TRBV6-5|TRBD1|TRBJ1-2|.
CASRGATGGDYGYTF
TGTGCCAGCAGGGGGGCGACAGGGGGCGACTATGGCTACACCTTC
>TRBV4-1|.|TRBJ2-1|few
CASSPARQSSYNEQFF
TGCGCCAGCAGCCCAGCTAGACAGAGCTCCTACAATGAGCAGTTCTTC
>TRBV18|TRBD1|TRBJ1-5|.
CASSPGTANNQPQHF
TGTGCCAGCTCACCCGGGACAGCGAACAATCAGCCCCAGCATTTT
>TRBV23-1|TRBD1|TRBJ2-3|medium-sized
CASSHHGDRNTDTQYF
TGCGCCAGCAGTCACCACGGGGACAGGAACACAGATACGCAGTATTTT
>TRBV4-3|.|TRBJ1-2|.
CASSSSRVANYGYTF
TGCGCCAGCAGTTCAAGCAGGGTAGCTAACTATGGCTACACCTTC
>TRBV5-4|.|TRBJ1-6|few
CASSARGGNNSPLHF
TGTGCCAGCAGCGCCCGGGGAGGGAACAATTCACCCCTCCACTTT
>TRBV6-5|.|TRBJ1-6|few
CASKTGAYNSPLHF
TGTGCCAGCAAAACCGGGGCCTATAATTCACCCCTCCACTTT
>TRBV4-2|.|TRBJ2-7|few
CASSQDEGANEQYF
TGTGCCAGCAGCCAAGATGAAGGAGCTAACGAGCAGTACTTC
>TRBV7-9|.|TRBJ2-6|few
CASTRPIGSSGANVLTF
TGTGCCAGCACCCGCCCCATTGGGAGCTCTGGGGCCAACGTCCTGACTTTC
>TRBV2|TRBD2|TRBJ2-6|.
CASTGGAYSEANVLTF
TGTGCCAGCACGGGAGGAGCATACAGTGAGGCCAACGTCCTGACTTTC